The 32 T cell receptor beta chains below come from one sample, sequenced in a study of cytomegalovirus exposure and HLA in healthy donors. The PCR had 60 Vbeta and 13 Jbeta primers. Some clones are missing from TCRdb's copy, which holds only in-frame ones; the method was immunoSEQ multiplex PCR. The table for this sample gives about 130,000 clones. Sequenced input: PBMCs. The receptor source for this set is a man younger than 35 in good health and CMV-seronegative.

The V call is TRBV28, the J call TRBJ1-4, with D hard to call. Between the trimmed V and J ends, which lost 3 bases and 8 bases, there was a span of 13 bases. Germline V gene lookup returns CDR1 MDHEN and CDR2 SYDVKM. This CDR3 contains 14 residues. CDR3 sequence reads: CASSLEAVREKLFF. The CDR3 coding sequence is TGTGCCAGCAGTTTGGAGGCGGTCCGGGAAAAACTGTTTTTT.

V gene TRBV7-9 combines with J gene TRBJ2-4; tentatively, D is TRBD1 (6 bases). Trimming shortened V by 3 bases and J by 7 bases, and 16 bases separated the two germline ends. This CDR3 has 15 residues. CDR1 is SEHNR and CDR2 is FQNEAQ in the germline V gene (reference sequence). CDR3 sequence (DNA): TGTGCCAGCAGCTTTGGGGGCCAATCCTGGAACATTCAGTACTTC. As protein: CASSFGGQSWNIQYF.

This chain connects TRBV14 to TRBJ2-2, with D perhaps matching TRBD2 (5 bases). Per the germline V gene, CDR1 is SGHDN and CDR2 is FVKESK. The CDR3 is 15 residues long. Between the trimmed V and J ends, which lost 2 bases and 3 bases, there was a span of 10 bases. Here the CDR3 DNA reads TGTGCCAGCAGCCAAAGAGGGCGGGACACCGGGGAGCTGTTTTTT. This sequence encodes CASSQRGRDTGELFF. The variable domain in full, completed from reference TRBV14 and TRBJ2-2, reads EAGVTQFPSHSVIEKGQTVTLRCDPISGHDNLYWYRRVMGKEIKFLLHFVKESKQDESGMPNNRFLAERTGGTYSTLKVQPAELEDSGVYFCASSQRGRDTGELFFGEGSRLTVL.

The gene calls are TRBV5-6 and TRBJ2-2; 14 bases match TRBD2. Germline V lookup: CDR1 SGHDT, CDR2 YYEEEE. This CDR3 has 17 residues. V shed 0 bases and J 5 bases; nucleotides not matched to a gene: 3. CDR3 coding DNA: TGTGCCAGCAGCTTGGCGGGACTAGCGGGGGCTACCGGGGAGCTGTTTTTT. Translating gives CASSLAGLAGATGELFF.

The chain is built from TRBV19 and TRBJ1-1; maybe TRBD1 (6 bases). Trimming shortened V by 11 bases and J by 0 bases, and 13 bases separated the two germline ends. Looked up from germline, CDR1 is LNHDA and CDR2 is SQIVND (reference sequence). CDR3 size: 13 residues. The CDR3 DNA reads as TGTGCCGCAGGGGTTCGGCTGAACACTGAAGCTTTCTTT. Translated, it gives CAAGVRLNTEAFF.

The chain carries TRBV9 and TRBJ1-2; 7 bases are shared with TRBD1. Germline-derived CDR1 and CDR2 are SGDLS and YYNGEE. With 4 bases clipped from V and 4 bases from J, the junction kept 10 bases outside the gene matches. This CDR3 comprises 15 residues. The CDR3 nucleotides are TGTGCCAGCAGCCTTTCCGGGACAGAGGGCTATGGCTACACCTTC. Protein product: CASSLSGTEGYGYTF.

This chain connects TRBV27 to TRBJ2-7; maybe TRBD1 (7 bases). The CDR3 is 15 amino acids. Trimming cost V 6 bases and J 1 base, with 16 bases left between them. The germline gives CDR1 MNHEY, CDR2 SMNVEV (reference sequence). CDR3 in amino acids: CASSRGQAGSYEQYF. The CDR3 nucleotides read TGTGCCAGCAGCCGCGGACAGGCGGGGTCCTACGAGCAGTACTTC.

In nucleotides, the CDR3 is TGCGCCAGCAGCTGGGGACAGGGTGGGGTGAACACTGAAGCTTTCTTT. It codes for CASSWGQGGVNTEAFF. The rearrangement joins TRBV5-1 to TRBJ1-1; 9 positions agree with TRBD1. The germline gives CDR1 SGHRS, CDR2 YFSETQ. Germline trimming cut 3 bases from V and 0 bases from J; bases unmatched to any gene: 6. The CDR3 has 16 residues.

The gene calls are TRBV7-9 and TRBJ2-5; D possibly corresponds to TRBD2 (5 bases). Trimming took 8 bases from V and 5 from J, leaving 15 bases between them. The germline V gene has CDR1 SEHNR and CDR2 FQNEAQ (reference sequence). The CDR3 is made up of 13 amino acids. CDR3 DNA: TGTGCCAGCGCGGCCGGGCCGGGGGAGACCCAGTACTTC. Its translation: CASAAGPGETQYF. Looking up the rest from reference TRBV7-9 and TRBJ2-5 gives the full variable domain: DTGVSQNPRHKITKRGQNVTFRCDPISEHNRLYWYRQTLGQGPEFLTYFQNEAQLEKSRLLSDRFSAERPKGSFSTLEIQRTEQGDSAMYLCASAAGPGETQYFGPGTRLLVL.

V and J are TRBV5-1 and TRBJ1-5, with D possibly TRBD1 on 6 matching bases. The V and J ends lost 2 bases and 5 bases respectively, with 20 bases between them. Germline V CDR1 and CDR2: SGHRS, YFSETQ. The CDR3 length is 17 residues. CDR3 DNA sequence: TGCGCCAGCAGCTTTTTTCCCCGGGACACTTATGATCAGCCCCAGCATTTT. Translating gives CASSFFPRDTYDQPQHF.

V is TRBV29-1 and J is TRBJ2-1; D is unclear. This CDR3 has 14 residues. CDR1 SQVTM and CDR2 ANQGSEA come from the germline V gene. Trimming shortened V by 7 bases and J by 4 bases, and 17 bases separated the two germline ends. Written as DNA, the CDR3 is TGCAGCGCCGGCGGAGTGGATGGGTACAATGAGCAGTTCTTC. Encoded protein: CSAGGVDGYNEQFF.

CDR3 amino acids: CSVRTSGFADTQYF. In DNA, the CDR3 is TGCAGCGTTCGGACTAGCGGCTTCGCAGATACGCAGTATTTT. V and J are TRBV29-1 and TRBJ2-3; 10 bases match TRBD2. V was clipped by 5 bases and J by 4 bases; unmatched bases: 6. CDR1 and CDR2 from the germline V gene are SQVTM and ANQGSEA. This CDR3 has 14 amino acids.

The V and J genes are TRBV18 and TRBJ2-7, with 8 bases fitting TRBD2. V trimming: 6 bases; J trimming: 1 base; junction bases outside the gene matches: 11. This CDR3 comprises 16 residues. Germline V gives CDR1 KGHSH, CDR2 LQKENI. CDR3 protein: CASSPQRLASSYEQYF. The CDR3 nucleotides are TGTGCCAGCTCCCCTCAGAGACTAGCGAGTTCCTACGAGCAGTACTTC.

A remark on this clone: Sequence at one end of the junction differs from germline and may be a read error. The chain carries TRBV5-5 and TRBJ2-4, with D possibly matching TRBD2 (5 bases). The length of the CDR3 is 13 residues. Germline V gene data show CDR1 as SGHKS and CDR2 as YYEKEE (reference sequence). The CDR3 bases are TGTGCTAGCAGGATTTCGGGATTAAACATTCAGTACTTC. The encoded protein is CASRISGLNIQYF.

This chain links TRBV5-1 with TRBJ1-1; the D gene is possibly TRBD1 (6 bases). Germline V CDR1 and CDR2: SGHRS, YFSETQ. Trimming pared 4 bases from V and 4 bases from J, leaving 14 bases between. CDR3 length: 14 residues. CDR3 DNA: TGCGCCAGCAGCCTACAGATACAGGGCACTGAAGCTTTCTTT. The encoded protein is CASSLQIQGTEAFF.

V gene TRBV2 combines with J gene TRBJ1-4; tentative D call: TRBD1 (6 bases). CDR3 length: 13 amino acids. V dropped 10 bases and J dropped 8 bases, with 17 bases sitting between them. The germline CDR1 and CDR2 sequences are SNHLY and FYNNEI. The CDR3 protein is CAIDVRGREKLFF. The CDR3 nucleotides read TGTGCCATCGACGTCAGGGGCAGGGAAAAACTGTTTTTT.

CDR3 DNA sequence: TGTGCCTGGAGTGTACTCGGGACAGGGCAAACTGAAGCTTTCTTT. It yields the protein CAWSVLGTGQTEAFF. The rearrangement joins TRBV30 to TRBJ1-1; TRBD1 matches 9 bases. Germline V gene sequence: CDR1 GTSNPN, CDR2 SVGIG (reference sequence). The CDR3 has 15 residues. V was clipped by 0 bases and J by 5 bases; unmatched bases: 7.

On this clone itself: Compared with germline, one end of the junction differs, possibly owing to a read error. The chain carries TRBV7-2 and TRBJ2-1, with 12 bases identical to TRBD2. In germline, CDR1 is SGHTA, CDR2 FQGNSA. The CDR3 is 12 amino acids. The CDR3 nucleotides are TGTGCCAGCAGCCTAGCGGGGGGGCGGCAGTTCTTC. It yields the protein CASSLAGGRQFF.

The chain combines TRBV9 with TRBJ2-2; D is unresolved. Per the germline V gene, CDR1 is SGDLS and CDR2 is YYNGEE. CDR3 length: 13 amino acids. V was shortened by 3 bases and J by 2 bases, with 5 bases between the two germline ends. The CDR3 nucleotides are TGTGCCAGCAGCGGTATCAACACCGGGGAGCTGTTTTTT. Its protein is CASSGINTGELFF.

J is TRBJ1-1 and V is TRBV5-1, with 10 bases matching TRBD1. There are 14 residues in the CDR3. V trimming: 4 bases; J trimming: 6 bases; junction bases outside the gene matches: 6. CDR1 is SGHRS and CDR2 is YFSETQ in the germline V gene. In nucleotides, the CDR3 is TGCGCCAGCAGCACTGGACAGGGGGTGGCTGAAGCTTTCTTT. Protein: CASSTGQGVAEAFF.

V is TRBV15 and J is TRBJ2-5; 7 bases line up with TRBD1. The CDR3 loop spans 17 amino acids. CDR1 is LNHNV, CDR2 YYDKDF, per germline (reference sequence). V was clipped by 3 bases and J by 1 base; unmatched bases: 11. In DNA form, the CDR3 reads TGTGCCACCAGCAGGTACAGGGTAGGGACAGCCCAAGAGACCCAGTACTTC. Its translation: CATSRYRVGTAQETQYF.

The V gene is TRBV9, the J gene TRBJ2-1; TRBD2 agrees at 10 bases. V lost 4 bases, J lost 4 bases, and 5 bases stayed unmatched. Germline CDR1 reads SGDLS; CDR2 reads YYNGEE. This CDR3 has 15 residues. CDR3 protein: CASSTLAGNYNEQFF. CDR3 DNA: TGTGCCAGCAGCACACTAGCGGGAAATTACAATGAGCAGTTCTTC.

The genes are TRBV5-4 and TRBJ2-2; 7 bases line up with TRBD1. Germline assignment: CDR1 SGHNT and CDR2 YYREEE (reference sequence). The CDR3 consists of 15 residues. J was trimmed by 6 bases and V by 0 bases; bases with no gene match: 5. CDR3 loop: CASSLDRGYAGELFF. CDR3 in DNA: TGTGCCAGCAGCTTGGACAGGGGTTACGCCGGGGAGCTGTTTTTT.

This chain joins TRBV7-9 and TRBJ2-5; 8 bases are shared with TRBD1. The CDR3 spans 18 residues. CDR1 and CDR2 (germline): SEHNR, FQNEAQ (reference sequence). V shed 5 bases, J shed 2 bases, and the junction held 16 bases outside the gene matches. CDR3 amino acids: CASSKGKAGGFVQETQYF. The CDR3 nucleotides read TGTGCCAGCAGCAAGGGCAAAGCAGGGGGCTTTGTACAAGAGACCCAGTACTTC. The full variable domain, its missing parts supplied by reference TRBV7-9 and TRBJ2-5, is DTGVSQNPRHKITKRGQNVTFRCDPISEHNRLYWYRQTLGQGPEFLTYFQNEAQLEKSRLLSDRFSAERPKGSFSTLEIQRTEQGDSAMYLCASSKGKAGGFVQETQYFGPGTRLLVL.

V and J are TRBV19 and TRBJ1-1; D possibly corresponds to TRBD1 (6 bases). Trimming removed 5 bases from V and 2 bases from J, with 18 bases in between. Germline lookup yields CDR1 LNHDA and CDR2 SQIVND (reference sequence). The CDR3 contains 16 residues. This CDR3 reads CASSQKGQWGNTEAFF. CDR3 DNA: TGTGCCAGTAGTCAAAAAGGACAGTGGGGAAACACTGAAGCTTTCTTT.

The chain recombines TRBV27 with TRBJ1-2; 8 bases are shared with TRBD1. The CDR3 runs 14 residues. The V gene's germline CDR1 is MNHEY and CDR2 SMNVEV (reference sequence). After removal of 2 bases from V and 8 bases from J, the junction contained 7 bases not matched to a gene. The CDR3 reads CASSLRQGPWGYTF. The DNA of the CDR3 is TGTGCCAGCAGTTTACGACAGGGGCCCTGGGGCTACACCTTC.

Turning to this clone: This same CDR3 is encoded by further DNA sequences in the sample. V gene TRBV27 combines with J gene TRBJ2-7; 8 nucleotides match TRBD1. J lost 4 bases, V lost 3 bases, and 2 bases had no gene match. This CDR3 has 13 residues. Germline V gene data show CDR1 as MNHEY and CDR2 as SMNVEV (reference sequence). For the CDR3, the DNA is TGTGCCAGCAGTTTGCAGGGGGCTTACGAGCAGTACTTC. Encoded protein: CASSLQGAYEQYF.

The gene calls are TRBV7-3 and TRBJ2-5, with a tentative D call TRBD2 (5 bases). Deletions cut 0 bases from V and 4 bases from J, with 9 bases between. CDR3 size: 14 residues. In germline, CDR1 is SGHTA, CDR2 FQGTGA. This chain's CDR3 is CASSLTGERETQYF. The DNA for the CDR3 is TGTGCCAGCAGCTTAACCGGGGAAAGAGAGACCCAGTACTTC.

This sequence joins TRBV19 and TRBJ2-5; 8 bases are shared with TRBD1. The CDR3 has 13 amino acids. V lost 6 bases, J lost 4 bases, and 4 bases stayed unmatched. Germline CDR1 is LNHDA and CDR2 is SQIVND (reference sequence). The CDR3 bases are TGTGCCAGTAGCCTACAGGGGGGAGAGACCCAGTACTTC. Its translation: CASSLQGGETQYF.

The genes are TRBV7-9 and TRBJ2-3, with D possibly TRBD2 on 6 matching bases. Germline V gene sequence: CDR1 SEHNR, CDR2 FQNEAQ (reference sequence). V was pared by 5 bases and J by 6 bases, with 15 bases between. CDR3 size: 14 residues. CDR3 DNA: TGTGCCAGCAGCATACCCGGGGGTTTGGATACGCAGTATTTT. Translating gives CASSIPGGLDTQYF.

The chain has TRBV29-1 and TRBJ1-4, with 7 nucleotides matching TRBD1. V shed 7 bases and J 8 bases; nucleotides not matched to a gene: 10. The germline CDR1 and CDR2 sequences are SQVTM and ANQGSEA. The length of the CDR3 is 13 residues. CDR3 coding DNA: TGCAGCGCGACGGAGGGGGCAGGCGAAAAACTGTTTTTT. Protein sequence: CSATEGAGEKLFF.

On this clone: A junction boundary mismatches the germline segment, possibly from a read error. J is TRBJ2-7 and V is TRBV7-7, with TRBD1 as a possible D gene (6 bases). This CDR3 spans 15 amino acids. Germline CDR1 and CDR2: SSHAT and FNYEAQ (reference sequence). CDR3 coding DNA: TGTGCTAGCAGCCCTAACCTTGGACAGACCTACGAGCAGTACTTC. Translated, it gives CASSPNLGQTYEQYF.